This entry concerns a single T cell receptor (beta chain). Its cognate antigen is unknown. Healthy Caucasians from Russia aged about 6 to 90 served as donors. Peripheral blood from each donor was collected in a volume of about 10 milliliters. Primers used in a second PCR of roughly 6 to 12 cycles were a sample-barcoded 5' primer and a J-beta primer mix. Tagging of each cDNA molecule was performed by a template-switch adaptor with 12 random nucleotides. TCRdb fed the 5' RACE reads into MiXCR, producing one record per CDR3 protein. The sample lists about 720,000 distinct CDR3 sequences, approximately 22% occurring once. V dropped 6 bases and J dropped 5; count of bases not matched to a gene: 8. The CDR3 length is 15 residues. The data originate from a study of blood T cells in healthy people across ages. Study observations and caveats: Per million T cells, TCR beta diversity dropped roughly linearly as age increased.

The sample was blood. J is TRBJ1-2 and V is TRBV12-3 or TRBV12-4; TRBD1 matches at 11 bases. The source of this sequence is a man between 65 and 85 years old in good health. CDR3 amino acids: CASSLYGQGAYGYTF. As DNA, the CDR3 is TGTGCCAGCAGCCTATACGGACAGGGGGCTTATGGCTACACCTTC.